A single sample is the source of the 24 T cell receptor beta chains below, sequenced in a study of CD8 T cells in ankylosing spondylitis. TCRdb re-called the 5' RACE reads with MiXCR, one entry per CDR3 protein. The sample consists of some 240,000 distinct CDR3 sequences, 15% to 20% of them appearing once. Source material: blood, either unsorted or a sorted T cell fraction (not recorded which). The receptors here all came from a male donor with ankylosing spondylitis or in good health (not recorded which).

There are a few counts of this clonotype. V is TRBV20-1 and J is TRBJ2-7; 10 positions agree with TRBD2. Germline values: CDR1 DFQATT, CDR2 SNEGSKA (reference sequence). V lost 0 bases to trimming and J lost 5 bases; unmatched junction nucleotides: 7. CDR3 length: 15 residues. CDR3 coding DNA: TGCAGTGCTAGAGATCTTGCTAGCGGGAGCAACGAGCAGTACTTC. Encoded protein: CSARDLASGSNEQYF.

The count of this clonotype is one. The V call is TRBV12-3 or TRBV12-4, the J call TRBJ2-3; tentatively, D is TRBD1 (6 bases). V lost 5 bases and J lost 9, with 18 bases in between. CDR3 length: 14 amino acids. The CDR3 spells CASSPSTGLGTQYF. The CDR3 bases are TGTGCCAGCAGTCCTTCGACAGGCCTTGGAACGCAGTATTTT.

The V gene is TRBV11-2, the J gene TRBJ2-2, with a weak D call TRBD2 (6 bases). Trimming left V 5 bases short and J 4 bases short, with 11 bases between. The germline V gene encodes CDR1 SGHAT and CDR2 FQNNGV. This CDR3 is 14 amino acids long. CDR3 in DNA: TGTGCCAGCAGCGCGGCGGGAAGCACCGGGGAGCTGTTTTTT. This sequence encodes CASSAAGSTGELFF.

The chain employs TRBV2 and TRBJ2-3, with TRBD2 as a possible D gene (6 bases). The germline V and J ends were trimmed by 0 bases and 6 bases, with 13 bases remaining between them. Germline-derived CDR1 and CDR2 are SNHLY and FYNNEI. The CDR3 runs 15 residues. For the CDR3, the DNA is TGTGCCAGCAGTGAAGCGCAGGAGGGCTGGGATACGCAGTATTTT. This sequence encodes CASSEAQEGWDTQYF.

There are many counts of this clonotype. The rearrangement links TRBV5-1 to TRBJ2-7; 10 positions match TRBD1. V lost 0 bases to trimming and J lost 2 bases; unmatched junction nucleotides: 2. The CDR3 sequence is 15 residues long. The germline gives CDR1 SGHRS, CDR2 YFSETQ. The CDR3 DNA reads as TGCGCCAGCAGCTTGGGGGACAGGGGCCCCTACGAGCAGTACTTC. This gives the protein CASSLGDRGPYEQYF.

The rearrangement links TRBV4-2 to TRBJ2-1; TRBD2 aligns across 8 bases. The trim removed 4 bases at V and 9 bases at J, leaving 14 bases unmatched. CDR3 size: 16 residues. CDR1 is LGHNA, CDR2 YNFKEQ, per germline. The CDR3 sequence: CASSPTPRGAMVEQFF. For the CDR3, the DNA is TGTGCCAGCAGCCCGACCCCGCGGGGGGCTATGGTTGAGCAGTTCTTC.

There are a few counts of this clonotype. The rearrangement uses TRBV4-3 and TRBJ2-7; 7 bases align to TRBD2. Germline CDR1 is LGHNA and CDR2 is YSLEER. The CDR3 extends over 16 amino acids. V lost 0 bases, J lost 5 bases, and 10 bases stayed unmatched. The CDR3 sequence: CASSQDRSSGAHEQYF. As DNA, the CDR3 is TGCGCCAGCAGCCAAGATCGCTCAAGCGGGGCCCACGAGCAGTACTTC.

The V call is TRBV9, the J call TRBJ2-7; 7 positions agree with TRBD1. Germline V gives CDR1 SGDLS, CDR2 YYNGEE. The V gene end was trimmed by 4 bases and the J gene end by 0 bases; junction bases not matched to a gene: 7. The CDR3 loop spans 15 amino acids. The chain's CDR3 is CASSPGQESSYEQYF. CDR3 DNA sequence: TGTGCCAGCAGCCCAGGACAGGAGAGCTCCTACGAGCAGTACTTC.

The gene calls are TRBV7-6 and TRBJ2-3; D is unresolved. V dropped 0 bases and J dropped 6 bases, with 16 bases sitting between them. Germline V gene lookup returns CDR1 SGHVS and CDR2 FNYEAQ. CDR3 length: 16 amino acids. The CDR3 DNA reads TGTGCCAGCAGCTTAGCGGTGATAGCCGAAGGGGATACGCAGTATTTT. It yields the protein CASSLAVIAEGDTQYF. Complete variable domain (other parts from reference TRBV7-6 and TRBJ2-3): GAGVSQSPRYKVTKRGQDVALRCDPISGHVSLYWYRQALGQGPEFLTYFNYEAQQDKSGLPNDRFSAERPEGSISTLTIQRTEQRDSAMYRCASSLAVIAEGDTQYFGPGTRLTVL.

Concerning this clonotype: Mismatch with germline at one junction end may stem from a read error. The rearrangement uses TRBV29-1 and TRBJ1-5; 8 bases map to TRBD1. From germline, CDR1 is SQVTM and CDR2 ANQGSEA. The CDR3 consists of 14 residues. For the CDR3, the DNA is TGCAGCGTGGAAGACAGGGGAAGCAATCAGCCCCAGCATTTT. Encoded protein: CSVEDRGSNQPQHF. The full variable domain, completed using reference TRBV29-1 and TRBJ1-5, is SAVISQKPSRDICQRGTSLTIQCQVDSQVTMMFWYRQQPGQSLTLIATANQGSEATYESGFVIDKFPISRPNLTFSTLTVSNMSPEDSSIYLCSVEDRGSNQPQHFGDGTRLSIL.

This rearrangement joins TRBV27 to TRBJ2-1; 9 bases are shared with TRBD2. The CDR3 consists of 16 residues. J gave up 8 bases and V 5 bases, and 13 bases lay outside the gene matches. The germline V gene has CDR1 MNHEY and CDR2 SMNVEV (reference sequence). CDR3 loop: CASSATGTSITDEQFF. In nucleotides, the CDR3 is TGTGCCAGCAGTGCCACCGGGACTAGCATTACAGATGAGCAGTTCTTC.

In its sample, this clonotype was seen many times. CDR3 residues: CASSLAAGEQFF. The CDR3 coding sequence is TGCGCCAGCAGCTTGGCGGCCGGTGAGCAGTTCTTC. The genes are TRBV5-1 and TRBJ2-1; D not certain. The CDR3 length is 12 residues. Trimming stripped 0 bases from V and 9 bases from J, with 7 bases between. In germline, CDR1 is SGHRS, CDR2 YFSETQ.

This chain uses TRBV4-1 with TRBJ2-7, with 12 bases matching TRBD2. There are 18 residues in the CDR3. The germline V gene encodes CDR1 MGHRA and CDR2 YSYEKL. The trim removed 0 bases at V and 1 base at J, leaving 7 bases unmatched. CDR3: CASSQDPTSGSQSYEQYF. The CDR3 DNA sequence: TGCGCCAGCAGCCAAGATCCGACTAGCGGGAGTCAGTCCTACGAGCAGTACTTC.

This clonotype was recorded only once. CDR3: CASSQGSWLAGPGSYEQYF. CDR3 in DNA: TGTGCCAGCAGCCAAGGATCTTGGCTAGCGGGCCCTGGTTCCTACGAGCAGTACTTC. V usage is TRBV3-1 and J usage is TRBJ2-7; 8 bases are shared with TRBD2. Unmatched junction bases numbered 15, after V lost 1 base and J lost 1 base. Germline lookup yields CDR1 LGHDT and CDR2 YNNKEL (reference sequence). The CDR3 is 19 amino acids.

In its sample, this clonotype was seen a few times. The V and J genes are TRBV4-3 and TRBJ2-7; perhaps TRBD1 as D (6 bases). V was trimmed by 4 bases and J by 2 bases, leaving 15 bases between them. The CDR3 sequence is 15 residues long. Germline V gene data show CDR1 as LGHNA and CDR2 as YSLEER. CDR3 sequence (DNA): TGCGCCAGCAGCCCACGACAGGTGGGAGCCTACGAGCAGTACTTC. Amino acid sequence: CASSPRQVGAYEQYF.

This sequence joins TRBV19 and TRBJ1-1; unclear D gene. V was pared by 4 bases and J by 0 bases, with 6 bases between. CDR1 and CDR2 from the germline V gene are LNHDA and SQIVND (reference sequence). The length of the CDR3 is 13 residues. The CDR3 loop is CASSTTMNTEAFF. The CDR3 DNA reads TGTGCCAGTAGTACGACGATGAACACTGAAGCTTTCTTT.

This chain uses TRBV7-6 with TRBJ2-5; possibly TRBD1 for D (5 bases). Germline assignment: CDR1 SGHVS and CDR2 FNYEAQ. Trimming shortened V by 6 bases and J by 4 bases, and 15 bases separated the two germline ends. The CDR3 length is 14 residues. The CDR3 loop reads CASSPPPQGETQYF. The CDR3 nucleotides are TGTGCCAGCAGTCCCCCCCCCCAGGGAGAGACCCAGTACTTC.

This clonotype occurred many times. The rearrangement joins TRBV20-1 to TRBJ2-2; TRBD1 might be the D (5 bases). CDR1 DFQATT and CDR2 SNEGSKA come from the germline V gene (reference sequence). With 2 bases removed from V and 2 bases from J, the gap between germline ends came to 12 bases. The CDR3 is made up of 15 amino acids. The CDR3 sequence is CSARLADINTGELFF. CDR3 nucleotides: TGCAGTGCTAGATTGGCGGACATTAACACCGGGGAGCTGTTTTTT.

This clonotype was counted many times. The chain is built from TRBV7-9 and TRBJ2-2; the D gene is possibly TRBD1 (5 bases). The V gene lost 5 bases and the J gene lost 3 bases, with 16 bases spanning the gap. The germline V gene has CDR1 SEHNR and CDR2 FQNEAQ (reference sequence). The CDR3 runs 16 residues. The CDR3 DNA is TGTGCCAGCAGCAACGCCAGGGTTGGGGACACCGGGGAGCTGTTTTTT. It codes for CASSNARVGDTGELFF.

This clonotype appeared a few times. The chain combines TRBV20-1 with TRBJ2-7; D is undetermined. V was pared by 4 bases and J by 0 bases, with 13 bases between. CDR3 size: 14 residues. Germline-derived CDR1 and CDR2 are DFQATT and SNEGSKA (reference sequence). In DNA form, the CDR3 reads TGCAGTGCTAATCGGCGCGGTACCTCCTACGAGCAGTACTTC. Protein sequence: CSANRRGTSYEQYF.

The chain couples TRBV6-5 to TRBJ2-1; the D gene is possibly TRBD2 (7 bases). The germline V and J ends were trimmed by 7 bases and 8 bases, with 15 bases remaining between them. Germline values: CDR1 MNHEY, CDR2 SVGAGI. CDR3 length equals 13 residues. CDR3 nucleotide sequence: TGTGCCAGCATTACCAGGGGAGGGTATGAGCAGTTCTTC. Translated, it gives CASITRGGYEQFF.

The V call is TRBV7-9, the J call TRBJ2-6, with 8 bases fitting TRBD1. The ends lost 3 bases at V and 4 bases at J; junction bases unmatched: 8. Germline CDR1 SEHNR, CDR2 FQNEAQ (reference sequence). The CDR3 length is 17 residues. CDR3 in amino acids: CASSFRTGPFGANVLTF. As DNA, the CDR3 is TGTGCCAGCAGCTTTCGGACAGGGCCTTTCGGGGCCAACGTCCTGACTTTC.

V gene TRBV4-1 combines with J gene TRBJ2-7; D remains ambiguous. Germline loops: CDR1 MGHRA, CDR2 YSYEKL. The CDR3 runs to 14 residues. The germline V and J ends were trimmed by 0 bases and 6 bases, with 12 bases remaining between them. The CDR3 loop is CASSQDDGVPEQYF. Here the CDR3 DNA reads TGCGCCAGCAGCCAAGATGATGGAGTTCCCGAGCAGTACTTC.

The CDR3 protein is CASSQVYETSEAFF. CDR3 bases: TGTGCCAGCAGCCAAGTTTACGAAACCTCTGAAGCTTTCTTT. The V gene is TRBV4-2, the J gene TRBJ1-1; no definite D call. Trimming removed 1 base at V and 6 bases at J, with 12 bases between. This CDR3 is 14 amino acids long. CDR1 and CDR2 (germline): LGHNA, YNFKEQ.